These 19 T cell receptor beta chains were all obtained from the same sample, sequenced in a study of patients and donors after allogeneic stem cell transplantation. TCRdb reanalysed the RT-PCR reads using MiXCR and keeps one entry per CDR3 protein. The sample includes about a million distinct CDR3 sequences, approximately 19% of them seen just once. The sample taken for sequencing was blood, either unsorted or a sorted T cell fraction (not recorded which). The receptors shown here come from a human donor who was either an allogeneic HSCT recipient or a stem cell or donor lymphocyte infusion donor (not recorded which). It is not recorded whose cells these are; they may come from a transplant donor.

V gene TRBV4-1 combines with J gene TRBJ2-5, with a tentative D call TRBD2 (6 bases). The CDR3 totals 16 residues. Germline V lookup: CDR1 MGHRA, CDR2 YSYEKL. V lost 6 bases, J lost 3 bases, and 20 bases lay in between. CDR3 nucleotides: TGCGCCAGCAGATTTGATATTCGCGGGAACGAAGAGACCCAGTACTTC. Protein product: CASRFDIRGNEETQYF.

The rearrangement joins TRBV7-3 to TRBJ2-2; maybe TRBD2 (7 bases). Germline assignment: CDR1 SGHTA and CDR2 FQGTGA. The CDR3 consists of 13 residues. Trimming left V 10 bases short and J 4 bases short, with 13 bases between. CDR3 DNA: TGTGCCACCGCGAGGGGGGGCACCGGGGAGCTGTTTTTT. Protein product: CATARGGTGELFF.

This chain links TRBV7-9 with TRBJ1-1, with D unresolved. This CDR3 comprises 15 residues. V was pared by 3 bases and J by 8 bases, with 19 bases between. Germline V CDR1 and CDR2: SEHNR, FQNEAQ (reference sequence). The CDR3 region is CASSFTGSPHPEAFF. CDR3 nucleotides: TGTGCCAGCAGCTTCACCGGGTCCCCGCATCCAGAAGCTTTCTTT. Drawing the rest from reference TRBV7-9 and TRBJ1-1, the complete variable domain is DTGVSQNPRHKITKRGQNVTFRCDPISEHNRLYWYRQTLGQGPEFLTYFQNEAQLEKSRLLSDRFSAERPKGSFSTLEIQRTEQGDSAMYLCASSFTGSPHPEAFFGQGTRLTVV.

The chain employs TRBV30 and TRBJ2-1, with D perhaps TRBD2 (6 bases). V lost 3 bases and J lost 10, with 16 bases in between. There are 13 residues in the CDR3. CDR1 GTSNPN and CDR2 SVGIG come from the germline V gene (reference sequence). The CDR3: CAWRSGSYGEQFF. CDR3 bases: TGTGCCTGGAGAAGCGGGTCCTATGGCGAGCAGTTCTTC. The whole variable domain, filled in from reference TRBV30 and TRBJ2-1, reads SQTIHQWPATLVQPVGSPLSLECTVEGTSNPNLYWYRQAAGRGLQLLFYSVGIGQISSEVPQNLSASRPQDRQFILSSKKLLLSDSGFYLCAWRSGSYGEQFFGPGTRLTVL.

The V and J genes are TRBV2 and TRBJ1-2, with TRBD1 matching 7 bases. V lost 5 bases and J lost 5; bases outside the gene matches: 11. Germline V lookup: CDR1 SNHLY, CDR2 FYNNEI. This CDR3 has 15 residues. The CDR3 is CASSLRQGRGYGYTF. Here the CDR3 DNA reads TGTGCCAGCAGTCTTCGACAGGGTCGGGGGTATGGCTACACCTTC.

The table lists this clonotype with a few counts. The chain carries TRBV12-3 or TRBV12-4 and TRBJ2-3; 11 bases match TRBD2. V lost 6 bases and J lost 6; bases outside the gene matches: 8. The CDR3 loop spans 15 amino acids. CDR3 region: CASRNSGGAKDTQYF. The CDR3, as DNA: TGTGCCAGCAGAAATAGCGGGGGGGCAAAGGATACGCAGTATTTT.

This clonotype showed up just a few times. This sequence joins TRBV13 and TRBJ2-3; TRBD2 might be the D (6 bases). The germline V gene has CDR1 PRHDT and CDR2 FYEKMQ (reference sequence). There are 15 residues in the CDR3. V was clipped by 3 bases and J by 6 bases, with 16 bases between them. The CDR3 nucleotides are TGTGCCAGCAGCTTTTTTGGGTTAGCGGCGGATACGCAGTATTTT. This encodes CASSFFGLAADTQYF.

This clonotype was counted a few times. This chain connects TRBV12-3 or TRBV12-4 to TRBJ1-6; 8 positions match TRBD1. CDR3 size: 15 residues. After removal of 5 bases from V and 7 bases from J, the junction contained 7 bases not matched to a gene. The CDR3 protein is CASSPGDRGNSPLHF. The CDR3, as DNA: TGTGCCAGCAGTCCAGGAGACAGGGGCAATTCACCCCTCCACTTT.

This clonotype showed up just a few times. This chain uses TRBV29-1 with TRBJ2-5, with D possibly TRBD2 on 6 matching bases. Germline lookup yields CDR1 SQVTM and CDR2 ANQGSEA. This CDR3 has 12 residues. The germline V and J ends were trimmed by 2 bases and 5 bases, with 9 bases remaining between them. CDR3 sequence reads: CSVETGGETQYF. CDR3 DNA: TGCAGCGTTGAAACTGGAGGGGAGACCCAGTACTTC.

This clonotype came up a few times. The gene calls are TRBV4-2 and TRBJ1-3; possible D gene TRBD1, 6 bases. Germline V CDR1 and CDR2: LGHNA, YNFKEQ. The length of the CDR3 is 19 residues. V was pared by 0 bases and J by 0 bases, with 18 bases between. The CDR3 here is CASSQDLGVGQSSGNTIYF. As DNA, the CDR3 is TGTGCCAGCAGCCAAGATCTCGGTGTGGGACAAAGCTCTGGAAACACCATATATTTT.

The chain employs TRBV12-3 or TRBV12-4 and TRBJ2-1, with 7 bases matching TRBD2. V trimming: 1 base; J trimming: 4 bases; junction bases outside the gene matches: 7. The CDR3 runs 16 residues. The DNA of the CDR3 is TGTGCCAGCAGTTTAGTTACTAGCGCTCTATACAATGAGCAGTTCTTC. Amino acids: CASSLVTSALYNEQFF.

This clonotype was observed a handful of times. The genes are TRBV7-2 and TRBJ2-1, with 14 nucleotides matching TRBD2. CDR3 length equals 17 residues. The junction had 7 bases not matched to a gene; V was cut back by 5 bases and J by 4 bases. CDR1 and CDR2 from the germline V gene are SGHTA and FQGNSA. The CDR3 sequence is CASSLGTSGGYYNEQFF. The CDR3 DNA reads TGTGCCAGCAGCCTGGGGACTAGCGGGGGCTATTACAATGAGCAGTTCTTC. Complete variable domain (other parts from reference TRBV7-2 and TRBJ2-1): GAGVSQSPSNKVTEKGKDVELRCDPISGHTALYWYRQSLGQGLEFLIYFQGNSAPDKSGLPSDRFSAERTGGSVSTLTIQRTQQEDSAVYLCASSLGTSGGYYNEQFFGPGTRLTVL.

This clonotype has at least ten counts. The chain links TRBV20-1 to TRBJ2-3; 7 positions match TRBD2. The length of the CDR3 is 14 residues. CDR1 DFQATT and CDR2 SNEGSKA come from the germline V gene (reference sequence). V lost 2 bases and J lost 1; bases outside the gene matches: 3. CDR3 region: CSARRSGGTDTQYF. In nucleotides, the CDR3 is TGCAGTGCTAGACGGAGCGGGGGCACAGATACGCAGTATTTT.

This clonotype was detected a few times. CDR3 nucleotide sequence: TGTGCCAGCAGTCACCGGGACAGGGCTCTCTACTATGGCTACACCTTC. Its protein product is CASSHRDRALYYGYTF. The V and J genes are TRBV12-3 or TRBV12-4 and TRBJ1-2; TRBD1 matches 9 bases. J lost 3 bases, V lost 5 bases, and 10 bases had no gene match. The length of the CDR3 is 16 residues.

V gene TRBV29-1 combines with J gene TRBJ2-7; D not certain. Germline values: CDR1 SQVTM, CDR2 ANQGSEA. CDR3 length: 12 amino acids. Trimming removed 1 base at V and 5 bases at J, with 9 bases between. For the CDR3, the DNA is TGCAGCGTTGAAGGTTGGTTAGACGAGCAGTACTTC. This gives the protein CSVEGWLDEQYF.

J is TRBJ2-7 and V is TRBV5-4; 10 bases map to TRBD2. Germline loops: CDR1 SGHNT, CDR2 YYREEE (reference sequence). CDR3 size: 14 residues. V was clipped by 6 bases and J by 2 bases; unmatched bases: 5. In nucleotides, the CDR3 is TGTGCCAGCACCTTAGCGGGAGGCGCCTACGAGCAGTACTTC. Translating gives CASTLAGGAYEQYF.

This chain joins TRBV4-3 and TRBJ2-3; D tentatively reads TRBD1 or TRBD2 (5 bases each). The CDR3 contains 17 residues. Trimming removed 1 base at V and 5 bases at J, with 19 bases between. Germline-derived CDR1 and CDR2 are LGHNA and YSLEER. This CDR3 reads CASSQGTRGLDGDTQYF. For the CDR3, the DNA is TGCGCCAGCAGCCAAGGTACGAGGGGCCTGGATGGAGATACGCAGTATTTT.

The chain carries TRBV7-8 and TRBJ2-2, with 8 bases aligning to TRBD2. In germline, CDR1 is SGHVS, CDR2 FQNEAQ. V trimming: 5 bases; J trimming: 0 bases; junction bases outside the gene matches: 8. The CDR3 is made up of 17 amino acids. As DNA, the CDR3 is TGTGCCAGCAGCCCGCCCCCGGGACTAGCGAACACCGGGGAGCTGTTTTTT. Translated: CASSPPPGLANTGELFF.

The chain is built from TRBV20-1 and TRBJ2-1, with TRBD2 matching 8 bases. The CDR3 is 16 amino acids. CDR1 is DFQATT and CDR2 is SNEGSKA in the germline V gene (reference sequence). With 0 bases clipped from V and 9 bases from J, the junction kept 13 bases outside the gene matches. The CDR3 sequence is CSARDRRGGLLGEQFF. The CDR3 region has the DNA TGCAGTGCTAGAGATAGACGGGGGGGCCTCCTCGGTGAGCAGTTCTTC.